Listed below are T cell receptor beta chains from one sample, sequenced in a study of response to subunit inactivated influenza vaccine. TCRdb processed the RT-PCR reads anew with MiXCR; each CDR3 protein has one entry. The sample lists a few hundred thousand distinct CDR3 sequences, 14% seen once, with more than 9.5% in the top ten. Here the sequenced sample was PBMCs from blood, taken approximately 13 days after vaccination. These receptors all come from a man between 50 and 59 years old who received an inactivated influenza vaccine. Each CDR3 is given with its conserved first and last residue. A D gene is named only where the DNA matches it firmly. Clone size, where shown, is once, few, many, or a class for clones that have expanded.

J gene | D gene | V gene | clone size | CDR3 protein | CDR3 DNA
TRBJ2-3 | . | TRBV6-1 | many | CASSPDLLYTDTQYF | TGTGCCAGCAGCCCCGACTTGCTTTACACAGATACGCAGTATTTT
TRBJ2-7 | . | TRBV29-1 | few | CSVELGAEQYF | TGCAGCGTTGAACTGGGTGCCGAGCAGTACTTC
TRBJ2-1 | . | TRBV5-1 | many | CASSLLRSYNEQFF | TGCGCCAGCAGCCTGCTTCGCTCCTACAATGAGCAGTTCTTC
TRBJ2-2 | . | TRBV10-3 | few | CAISESRGNTGELFF | TGTGCCATCAGTGAGTCGCGCGGGAACACCGGGGAGCTGTTTTTT
TRBJ2-7 | . | TRBV2 | few | CASSRDMASYEQYF | TGTGCCAGCAGTAGGGACATGGCGTCCTACGAGCAGTACTTC
TRBJ2-3 | . | TRBV24-1 | . | CATSEAGTTVRDTQYF | TGTGCCACCAGTGAAGCCGGGACCACAGTTAGGGATACGCAGTATTTT
TRBJ2-3 | . | TRBV3-1 | few | CASSHLLGGPRTDTQYF | TGTGCCAGCAGCCACTTACTAGGGGGGCCACGCACAGATACGCAGTATTTT
TRBJ2-4 | . | TRBV28 | . | CASSSHLLSKNIQYF | TGTGCCAGCAGTTCACACCTGCTATCCAAAAACATTCAGTACTTC
TRBJ2-1 | . | TRBV6-1 | . | CASRGVGSYNEQFF | TGTGCCAGCAGGGGGGTTGGCTCCTACAATGAGCAGTTCTTC
TRBJ2-1 | . | TRBV3-1 | few | CASSQDRFNEQFF | TGTGCCAGCAGCCAAGACCGATTTAATGAGCAGTTCTTC
TRBJ2-5 | TRBD2 | TRBV5-6 | few | CASSLPSGVSETQYF | TGTGCCAGCAGCTTGCCTAGCGGGGTTAGTGAGACCCAGTACTTC
TRBJ2-2 | . | TRBV29-1 | . | CSVINERLGLNTGELFF | TGCAGCGTTATCAATGAAAGACTAGGCCTAAACACCGGGGAGCTGTTTTTT
TRBJ2-1 | TRBD2 | TRBV7-8 | few | CASSLDSSGDYNEQFF | TGTGCCAGCAGCTTAGACTCTAGCGGGGATTACAATGAGCAGTTCTTC
TRBJ2-2 | . | TRBV7-2 | . | CASSFYGRKAGELFF | TGTGCCAGCAGCTTTTACGGACGGAAGGCCGGGGAGCTGTTTTTT
TRBJ2-3 | . | TRBV28 | few | CASSQEGTNTQYF | TGTGCCAGCAGCCAGGAGGGCACCAATACGCAGTATTTT
TRBJ1-2 | . | TRBV7-9 | few | CASSFADNYGYTF | TGTGCCAGCAGCTTCGCAGATAACTATGGCTACACCTTC
TRBJ2-7 | . | TRBV28 | many | CASSFPGSYEQYF | TGTGCCAGCAGCTTTCCAGGTTCCTACGAGCAGTACTTC
TRBJ2-1 | . | TRBV6-2/TRBV6-3 | . | CASRPTSFLVNEQFF | TGTGCCAGCAGACCCACTAGTTTCTTGGTGAATGAGCAGTTCTTC